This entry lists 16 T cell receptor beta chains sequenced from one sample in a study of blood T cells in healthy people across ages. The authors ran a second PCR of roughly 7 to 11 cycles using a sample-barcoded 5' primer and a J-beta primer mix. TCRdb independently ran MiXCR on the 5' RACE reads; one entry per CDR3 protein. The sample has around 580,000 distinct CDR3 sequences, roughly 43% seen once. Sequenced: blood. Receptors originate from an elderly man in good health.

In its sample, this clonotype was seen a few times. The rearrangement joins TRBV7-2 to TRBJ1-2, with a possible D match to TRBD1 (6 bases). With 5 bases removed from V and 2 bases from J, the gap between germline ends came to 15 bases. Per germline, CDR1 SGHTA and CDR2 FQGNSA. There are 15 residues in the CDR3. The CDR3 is CASSVGGGRNYGYTF. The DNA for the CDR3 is TGTGCCAGCAGCGTCGGGGGGGGCCGCAACTATGGCTACACCTTC.

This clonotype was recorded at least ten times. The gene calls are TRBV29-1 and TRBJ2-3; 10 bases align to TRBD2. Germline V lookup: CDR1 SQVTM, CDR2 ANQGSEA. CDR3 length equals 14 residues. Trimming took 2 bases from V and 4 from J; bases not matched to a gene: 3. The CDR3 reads CSVESLAGADTQYF. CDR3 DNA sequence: TGCAGCGTTGAATCCCTAGCGGGAGCAGATACGCAGTATTTT.

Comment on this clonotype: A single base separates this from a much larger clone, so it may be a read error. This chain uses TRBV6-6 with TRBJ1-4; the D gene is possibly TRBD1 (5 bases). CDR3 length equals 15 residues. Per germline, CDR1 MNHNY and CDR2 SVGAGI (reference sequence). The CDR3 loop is CASSYSRATNEKPFF. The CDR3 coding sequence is TGTGCCAGCAGTTATAGCAGGGCGACTAATGAAAAACCGTTTTTT.

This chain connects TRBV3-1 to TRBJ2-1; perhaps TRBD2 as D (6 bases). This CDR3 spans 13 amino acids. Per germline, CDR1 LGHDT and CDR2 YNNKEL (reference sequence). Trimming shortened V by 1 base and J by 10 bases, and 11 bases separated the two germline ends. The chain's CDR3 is CASSQGWEAEQFF. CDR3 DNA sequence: TGTGCCAGCAGCCAAGGTTGGGAGGCGGAGCAGTTCTTC.

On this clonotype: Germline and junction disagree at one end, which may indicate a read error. The CDR3: CASSQTTGDYKGCTF. CDR3 DNA: TGCGCCAGCAGCCAGACGACAGGGGATTATAAAGGCTGCACCTTC. This chain uses TRBV5-1 with TRBJ1-2; 8 bases fit TRBD1. CDR3 length: 15 amino acids. Germline assignment: CDR1 SGHRS and CDR2 YFSETQ.

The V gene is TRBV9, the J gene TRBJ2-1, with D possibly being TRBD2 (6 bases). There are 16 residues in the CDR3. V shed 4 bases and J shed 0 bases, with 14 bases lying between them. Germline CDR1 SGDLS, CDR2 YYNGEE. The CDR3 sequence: CASSRLLATSYNEQFF. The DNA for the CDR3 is TGTGCCAGCAGCCGGCTTCTAGCGACCTCCTACAATGAGCAGTTCTTC.

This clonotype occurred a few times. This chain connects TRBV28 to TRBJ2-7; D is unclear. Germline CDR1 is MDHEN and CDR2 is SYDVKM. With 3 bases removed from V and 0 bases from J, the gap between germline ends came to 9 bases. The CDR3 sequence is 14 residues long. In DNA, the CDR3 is TGTGCCAGCAGTTTGTCCGTGAACTCCTACGAGCAGTACTTC. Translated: CASSLSVNSYEQYF.

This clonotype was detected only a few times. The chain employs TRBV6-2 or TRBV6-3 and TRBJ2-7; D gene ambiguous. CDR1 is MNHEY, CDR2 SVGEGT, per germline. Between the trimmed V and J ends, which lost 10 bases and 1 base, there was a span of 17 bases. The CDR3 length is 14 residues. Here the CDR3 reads CAIQDAGPSYEQYF. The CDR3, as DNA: TGTGCCATCCAAGACGCCGGTCCTTCCTACGAGCAGTACTTC.

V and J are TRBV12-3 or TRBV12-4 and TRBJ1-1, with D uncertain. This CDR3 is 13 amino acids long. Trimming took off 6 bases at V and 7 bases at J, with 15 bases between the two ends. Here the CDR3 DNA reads TGTGCCAGCAGCCGCGGGCGGGAGGGTGAAGCTTTCTTT. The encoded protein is CASSRGREGEAFF.

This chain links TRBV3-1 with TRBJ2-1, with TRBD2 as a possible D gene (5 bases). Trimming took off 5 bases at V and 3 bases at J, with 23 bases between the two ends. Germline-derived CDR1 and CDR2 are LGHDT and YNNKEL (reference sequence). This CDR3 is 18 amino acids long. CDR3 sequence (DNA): TGTGCCAGCAGCAGCCATTCAGAGGGAACTCCCCTCTACAATGAGCAGTTCTTC. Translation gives CASSSHSEGTPLYNEQFF.

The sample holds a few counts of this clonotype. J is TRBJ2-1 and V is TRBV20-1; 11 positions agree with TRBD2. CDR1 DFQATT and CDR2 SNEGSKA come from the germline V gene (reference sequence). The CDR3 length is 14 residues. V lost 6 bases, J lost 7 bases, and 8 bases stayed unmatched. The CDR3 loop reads CSALLAGGRNEQFF. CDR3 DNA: TGCAGTGCCCTGCTAGCGGGGGGACGGAATGAGCAGTTCTTC.

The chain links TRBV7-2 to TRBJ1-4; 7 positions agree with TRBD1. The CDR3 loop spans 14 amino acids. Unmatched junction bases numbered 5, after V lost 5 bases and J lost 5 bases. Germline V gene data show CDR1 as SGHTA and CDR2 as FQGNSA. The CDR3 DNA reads TGTGCCAGCAGCCCGGGACAGAAAAATGAAAAACTGTTTTTT. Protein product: CASSPGQKNEKLFF.

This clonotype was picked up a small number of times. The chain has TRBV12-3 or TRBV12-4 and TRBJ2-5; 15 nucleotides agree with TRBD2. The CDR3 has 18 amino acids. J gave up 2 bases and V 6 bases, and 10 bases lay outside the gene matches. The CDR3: CASSLGLAGGPDQETQYF. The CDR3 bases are TGTGCCAGCAGCCTCGGACTAGCGGGGGGGCCGGATCAAGAGACCCAGTACTTC.

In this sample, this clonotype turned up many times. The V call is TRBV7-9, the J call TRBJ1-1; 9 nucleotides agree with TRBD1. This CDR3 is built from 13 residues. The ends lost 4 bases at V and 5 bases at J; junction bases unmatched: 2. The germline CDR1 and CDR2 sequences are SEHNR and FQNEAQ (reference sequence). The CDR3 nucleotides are TGTGCCAGCAGCTCCGGACAGGGGACTGAAGCTTTCTTT. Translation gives CASSSGQGTEAFF.

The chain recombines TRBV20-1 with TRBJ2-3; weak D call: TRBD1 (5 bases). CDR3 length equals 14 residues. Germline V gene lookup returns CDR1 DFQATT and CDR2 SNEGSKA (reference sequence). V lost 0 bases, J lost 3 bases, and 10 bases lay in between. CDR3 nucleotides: TGCAGTGCTAGAGACAGGGTACGGACAGATACGCAGTATTTT. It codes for CSARDRVRTDTQYF.

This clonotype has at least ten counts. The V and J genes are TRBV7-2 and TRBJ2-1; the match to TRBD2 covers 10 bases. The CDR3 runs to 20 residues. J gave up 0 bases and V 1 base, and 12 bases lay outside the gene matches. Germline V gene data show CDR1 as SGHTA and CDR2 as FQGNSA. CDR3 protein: CASSLVASGSTKSSYNEQFF. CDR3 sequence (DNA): TGTGCCAGCAGCTTAGTCGCTAGCGGGAGTACCAAAAGCTCCTACAATGAGCAGTTCTTC.